Below, 8 T cell receptor beta chains from the same sample are listed, as sequenced in a study of neurological immune-mediated disorders. TCRdb re-analysed the 5' RACE reads in MiXCR, keeping a single row per CDR3 protein. The top ten clones hold roughly 15% of a sample with roughly 80,000 distinct CDR3 sequences, 17% of them seen once. Sequencing was carried out using PBMCs. These receptors were obtained from a middle-aged woman in good health.

This clonotype was detected many times. This chain uses TRBV4-1 with TRBJ2-5, with D tentatively TRBD1 or TRBD2 (5 bases each). There are 15 residues in the CDR3. V was clipped by 0 bases and J by 5 bases, with 13 bases between them. Germline loops: CDR1 MGHRA, CDR2 YSYEKL. CDR3 DNA: TGCGCCAGCAGCCAAGATCCGGGACCGGAGGAGACCCAGTACTTC. Encoded protein: CASSQDPGPEETQYF.

This clonotype was seen ten or more times. The chain employs TRBV29-1 and TRBJ1-1; a weak D match, TRBD1 (5 bases). This CDR3 is built from 13 residues. V gave up 6 bases and J gave up 7 bases, with 18 bases separating them. The V gene's germline CDR1 is SQVTM and CDR2 ANQGSEA. The CDR3 DNA is TGCAGCGTCACTATACAGGACTCTGTTGAAGCTTTCTTT. Its translation: CSVTIQDSVEAFF.

Of note for this clonotype: One junction end does not reproduce the germline sequence, and a read error may be involved. The chain couples TRBV28 to TRBJ1-3; D gene unclear. The CDR3 runs 17 residues. CDR1 and CDR2 from the germline V gene are MDHEN and SYDVKM. DNA of the CDR3: TGTGCCAGCAGAAAATCGTACATCTACTACCTCGGAAACACAATATATTTT. It is translated as CASRKSYIYYLGNTIYF.

This clonotype was detected ten times or more. This rearrangement joins TRBV3-1 to TRBJ1-1; no reliable D call. The germline V gene has CDR1 LGHDT and CDR2 YNNKEL (reference sequence). This CDR3 spans 15 amino acids. Trimming cost V 7 bases and J 0 bases, with 15 bases left between them. The CDR3 nucleotides read TGTGCCAGCAACGATAACAGCTTAATGAACACTGAAGCTTTCTTT. This gives the protein CASNDNSLMNTEAFF.

This clonotype was found many times. This sequence joins TRBV5-1 and TRBJ2-7; 9 positions agree with TRBD1. Germline V gene sequence: CDR1 SGHRS, CDR2 YFSETQ. This CDR3 is built from 15 residues. J was trimmed by 5 bases and V by 3 bases; bases with no gene match: 9. CDR3 DNA sequence: TGCGCCAGCAGCTACCCCGGGACAGGGTGCGACGAGCAGTACGTC. This encodes CASSYPGTGCDEQYV.

This clonotype showed up many times. This chain links TRBV7-8 with TRBJ2-5; D might be TRBD2 (7 bases). Deletions cut 1 base from V and 4 bases from J, with 19 bases between. Germline V gene sequence: CDR1 SGHVS, CDR2 FQNEAQ. This CDR3 region has 17 residues. The DNA for the CDR3 is TGTGCCAGCAGCTTAGAACTGGGCGGGGGCCGAGGAGAGACCCAGTACTTC. Translating gives CASSLELGGGRGETQYF.

The V gene is TRBV7-2, the J gene TRBJ2-3; 9 bases are shared with TRBD1. After removal of 3 bases from V and 4 bases from J, the junction contained 11 bases not matched to a gene. The CDR3 covers 17 residues. In germline, CDR1 is SGHTA, CDR2 FQGNSA. CDR3 sequence (DNA): TGTGCCAGCAGCTTTTCGGGGACAGGGAAGGGCGCAGATACGCAGTATTTT. Amino acid sequence: CASSFSGTGKGADTQYF.

This clonotype was counted only a few times. The chain links TRBV10-3 to TRBJ1-4; D gene ambiguous. Germline V gene data show CDR1 as ENHRY and CDR2 as SYGVKD. This CDR3 region has 13 residues. V was cut by 10 bases and J by 0 bases, with 9 bases left in between. The CDR3 spells CATHEATNEKLFF. The CDR3 DNA reads as TGTGCCACCCATGAGGCAACTAATGAAAAACTGTTTTTT.